The rows below give T cell receptor beta chains drawn from one sample of a study of CD8+ T cells in alopecia areata. The protocol was immunoSEQ multiplex PCR, while the TCRdb copy is restricted to in-frame clones and leaves out a portion. This repertoire shows some 130,000 clones, about 50% found once; its top ten account for just over 0.45%. Sequences were derived from CD4+ T cells sorted from blood, sampled at week 4, from a patient treated with tofacitinib. The receptors derive from a human donor with alopecia areata. CDR3s include the opening cysteine and the closing phenylalanine or tryptophan. D genes are given only for firm matches. Only some rows state a clone size, as once, few, many or a class for expanded clones.

TRBV5-1	NA	NA	TRBJ2-3	TGCGCCAGCAGCCCTTGGGACTGGAGCACAGATACGCAGTATTTT	CASSPWDWSTDTQYF
TRBV4-1	few	NA	TRBJ1-5	TGCGCCAGCAGCCAAGATTTCGCGTTGAGTCAGCCCCAGCATTTT	CASSQDFALSQPQHF
TRBV7-8	NA	NA	TRBJ2-1	TGTGCCAGCCGTGGGAGCTCCTACAATGAGCAGTTCTTC	CASRGSSYNEQFF
TRBV30	NA	NA	TRBJ1-2	TGTGCCTGGAGTGTGCGGGGGGTGATGGGGTATGGCTACACCTTC	CAWSVRGVMGYGYTF
TRBV2	NA	NA	TRBJ1-5	TGTGCCAGCAGCCCGGGGGATCAGCCCCAGCATTTT	CASSPGDQPQHF
TRBV30	NA	NA	TRBJ2-1	TGTGCCTGTCTGACAGGCTCCTACAATGAGCAGTTCTTC	CACLTGSYNEQFF
TRBV6-5	NA	NA	TRBJ1-1	TGTGCCAGCAGTCAGCCCGAGGGACCGACTTTCTTT	CASSQPEGPTFF
TRBV2	NA	NA	TRBJ1-1	TGTGCCAGCAGACGGGACCCCATGAACACTGAAGCTTTCTTT	CASRRDPMNTEAFF
TRBV30	NA	NA	TRBJ2-7	TGTGCCTGGAGTGGCTCGCAAGTCTTAGACGAGCAGTACTTC	CAWSGSQVLDEQYF
TRBV7-6	NA	NA	TRBJ1-6	TGTGCCAGCAGCTTAGACTCCTATAATTCACCCCTCCACTTT	CASSLDSYNSPLHF
TRBV29-1	NA	NA	TRBJ2-7	TGCAGCGTCCGCCCCCCTTCTAGTGAGCAGTACTTC	CSVRPPSSEQYF
TRBV14	few	NA	TRBJ1-3	TGTGCCAGCAGCCAAGATTACGGGGCTGGAAACACCATATATTTT	CASSQDYGAGNTIYF
TRBV9	few	TRBD1	TRBJ1-3	TGTGCCAGCAGCGTTGACAGGGCCGGAAACACCATATATTTT	CASSVDRAGNTIYF
TRBV6-5	NA	NA	TRBJ1-2	TGTGCCAGCAGTTCTCGACCGGGACCCGATAACTATGGCTACACCTTC	CASSSRPGPDNYGYTF
TRBV9	NA	NA	TRBJ1-6	TGTGCCAGCAGCGTACAGGGTAATTCACCCCTCCACTTT	CASSVQGNSPLHF
TRBV30	NA	NA	TRBJ1-5	TGTGCCTGGAGGCGGTTTGGGCAGGGTGTTCAGCCCCAGCATTTT	CAWRRFGQGVQPQHF
TRBV5-4	NA	TRBD2	TRBJ2-7	TGTGCCAGCAGCCCAGCCGGGGCGGGAGGTTCCTACGAGCAGTACTTC	CASSPAGAGGSYEQYF
TRBV5-1	NA	TRBD1	TRBJ2-7	TGCGCCAGCAGCCCGACAGGGGCCGACTCCTACGAGCAGTACTTC	CASSPTGADSYEQYF
TRBV29-1	NA	TRBD1	TRBJ1-2	TGCAGCGTTGAGAGGGGGCAAGGCTACACCTTC	CSVERGQGYTF
TRBV29-1	NA	NA	TRBJ2-2	TGCAGCGTCGCCCACCGGGCAGGGAACACCGGGGAGCTGTTTTTT	CSVAHRAGNTGELFF